One and the same sample provided the 8 T cell receptor beta chains below, sequenced in a study of blood T cell repertoires in COVID-19. Generated by immunoSEQ multiplex PCR, the TCRdb table keeps only in-frame clones and is missing some. This table holds 40,000 to 55,000 clones, 90% to 95% found once. Input material: peripheral blood. The receptors derive from a man in his fifties or sixties with COVID-19, enrolled during active disease.

The chain has TRBV2 and TRBJ2-7; a possible D gene is TRBD1 (6 bases). V was shortened by 6 bases and J by 3 bases, with 18 bases between the two germline ends. Germline-derived CDR1 and CDR2 are SNHLY and FYNNEI. The CDR3 is 15 residues long. CDR3 sequence (DNA): TGTGCCAGCAGAACACCTCGACAGGAGCACTACGAGCAGTACTTC. It specifies CASRTPRQEHYEQYF. Full variable domain (missing parts from reference TRBV2 and TRBJ2-7): EPEVTQTPSHQVTQMGQEVILRCVPISNHLYFYWYRQILGQKVEFLVSFYNNEISEKSEIFDDQFSVERPDGSNFTLKIRSTKLEDSAMYFCASRTPRQEHYEQYFGPGTRLTVT.

This sequence joins TRBV2 and TRBJ2-7, with 10 bases fitting TRBD2. Germline CDR1 and CDR2: SNHLY and FYNNEI. The CDR3 is 14 residues long. With V trimmed by 8 bases and J by 7 bases, 11 bases remained unmatched. The CDR3 is CASGAGGLIGEQYF. CDR3 DNA: TGTGCCAGCGGAGCGGGAGGGCTAATAGGGGAGCAGTACTTC.

The CDR3: CASSPRKDSYNEQFF. CDR3 coding DNA: TGTGCCAGCAGCCCGAGGAAAGACTCCTACAATGAGCAGTTCTTC. The chain recombines TRBV6-5 with TRBJ2-1; D ambiguous. There are 15 residues in the CDR3. Germline values: CDR1 MNHEY, CDR2 SVGAGI. V was shortened by 6 bases and J by 0 bases, with 12 bases between the two germline ends.

The gene calls are TRBV6-2 or TRBV6-3 and TRBJ2-1, with 13 bases aligning to TRBD2. With V trimmed by 4 bases and J by 11 bases, 14 bases remained unmatched. CDR3 size: 17 residues. Germline V gene sequence: CDR1 MNHEY, CDR2 SVGEGT. The CDR3 DNA is TGTGCCAGCAGTTCCACCACAATCGGACTAGCGGGAGAGAAGCAGTTCTTC. The encoded protein is CASSSTTIGLAGEKQFF.

This chain uses TRBV27 with TRBJ1-2; TRBD1 agrees at 9 bases. Germline V gene lookup returns CDR1 MNHEY and CDR2 SMNVEV (reference sequence). The ends lost 3 bases at V and 5 bases at J; junction bases unmatched: 7. This CDR3 comprises 15 residues. CDR3 protein: CASSFLRGQGYGYTF. The CDR3 DNA is TGTGCCAGCAGTTTCCTAAGAGGACAGGGGTATGGCTACACCTTC.

The rearrangement joins TRBV7-9 to TRBJ1-2, with TRBD1 matching 7 bases. Germline lookup yields CDR1 SEHNR and CDR2 FQNEAQ (reference sequence). This CDR3 is built from 14 residues. J gave up 11 bases and V 1 base, and 10 bases lay outside the gene matches. The CDR3 DNA follows: TGTGCCAGCAGCTTAGGAACAGGGGAGTTGGGATACACCTTC. Amino acids: CASSLGTGELGYTF. The full variable domain, in which reference TRBV7-9 and TRBJ1-2 provide the parts outside the CDR3, is DTGVSQNPRHKITKRGQNVTFRCDPISEHNRLYWYRQTLGQGPEFLTYFQNEAQLEKSRLLSDRFSAERPKGSFSTLEIQRTEQGDSAMYLCASSLGTGELGYTFGSGTRLTVV.

This clone was counted a single time. V is TRBV7-9 and J is TRBJ1-2; maybe TRBD1 (5 bases). Trimming pared 4 bases from V and 4 bases from J, leaving 13 bases between. Germline assignment: CDR1 SEHNR and CDR2 FQNEAQ (reference sequence). This CDR3 comprises 14 residues. The CDR3 loop is CASSSPQGIYGYTF. CDR3 coding DNA: TGTGCCAGCAGCTCCCCCCAGGGAATCTATGGCTACACCTTC.

This clone was picked up a small number of times. The chain uses TRBV3-1 (or the pseudogene TRBV3-2) and TRBJ2-6; D gene ambiguous. The CDR3 has 16 residues. Germline CDR1 is LGHDT and CDR2 is YNNKEL (reference sequence). Trimming left V 4 bases short and J 2 bases short, with 12 bases between. CDR3 region: CASSPPGQTGANVLTF. As DNA, the CDR3 is TGTGCCAGCAGCCCTCCCGGTCAAACTGGGGCCAACGTCCTGACTTTC.